This T cell receptor beta chain derives from a study of identical twins. TCRdb ran MiXCR on the 5' RACE reads and lists one entry per CDR3 protein. The table has some 760,000 distinct CDR3 sequences, 15% to 20% seen once. Germline V lookup: CDR1 SNHLY, CDR2 FYNNEI. Between the trimmed V and J ends, which lost 6 bases and 4 bases, there was a span of 13 bases. CDR3 length: 14 amino acids. General study points: The presence of invariant MAIT and iNKT cells could partly confound analyses of zero-insertion sequences. Reduced insertions were recorded for abundant cord blood beta clonotypes, with no such pattern in memory repertoires.

This clonotype was seen only a few times. Its specificity is not known. These data also featured in a second study, about T cells expressing NK-cell markers. Turning to that study: Source material for TCR beta repertoires consisted of sorted CD3+CD56+NKG2C+, CD3+CD56+NKG2C- and CD3+CD56-NKG2C+ T cells.

The sequence derives from a woman aged 18-29 years in good health. Sample: PBMCs. The chain combines TRBV2 with TRBJ2-1; D could derive from TRBD1 or TRBD2 (6 bases each). CDR3 sequence (DNA): TGTGCCAGCAGGGGGGGCACTAATTACAATGAGCAGTTCTTC. As protein: CASRGGTNYNEQFF.